This T cell receptor beta chain is from a study of PD-1 blockade in mismatch repair-deficient tumors. The wider study: Patients had 12 mismatch repair-deficient cancer types, all previously treated and progressing.

In germline, CDR1 is SEHNR, CDR2 FQNEAQ (reference sequence). The CDR3 totals 15 residues. The V end was cut by 2 bases, the J end by 2 bases, with 10 bases between. Repertoires were generated with immunoSEQ multiplex PCR, while TCRdb's copy carries only in-frame clones and drops some. The sample records some 19,000 clones, 82% being singletons. To note about this clone: Its antigen is currently unknown.

Study-level results: After pembrolizumab, tumor-resident clones rose rapidly, then generally contracted before radiologic responses.

TCR sequencing covered three patients who responded to pembrolizumab. The V and J genes are TRBV7-9 and TRBJ2-1; D may be TRBD2 (6 bases). This specimen was PBMCs, taken 52 weeks after starting pembrolizumab. The receptor was isolated from an adult with mismatch repair-deficient cancer. The CDR3 nucleotides read TGTGCCAGCAGCTTATACGGAGGGGCCTACAATGAGCAGTTCTTC. The encoded protein is CASSLYGGAYNEQFF.